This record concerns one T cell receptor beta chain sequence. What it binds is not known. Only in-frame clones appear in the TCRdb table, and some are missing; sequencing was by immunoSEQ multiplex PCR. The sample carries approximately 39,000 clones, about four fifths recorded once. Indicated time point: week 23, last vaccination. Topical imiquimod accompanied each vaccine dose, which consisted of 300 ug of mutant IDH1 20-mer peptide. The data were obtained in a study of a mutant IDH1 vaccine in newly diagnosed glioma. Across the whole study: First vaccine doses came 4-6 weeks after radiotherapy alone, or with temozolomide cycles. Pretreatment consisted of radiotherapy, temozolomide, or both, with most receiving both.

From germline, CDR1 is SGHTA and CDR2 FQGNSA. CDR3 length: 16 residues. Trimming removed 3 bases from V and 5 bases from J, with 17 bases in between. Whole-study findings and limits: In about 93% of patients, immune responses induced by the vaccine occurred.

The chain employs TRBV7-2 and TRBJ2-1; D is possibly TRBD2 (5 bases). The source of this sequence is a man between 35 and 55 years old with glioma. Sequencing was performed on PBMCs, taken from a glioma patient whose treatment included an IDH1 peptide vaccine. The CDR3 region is CASSFPSPNSHNEQFF. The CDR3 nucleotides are TGTGCCAGCAGCTTCCCTAGCCCAAACAGTCACAATGAGCAGTTCTTC.